A single T cell receptor beta chain is shown here with its context. Its antigen is still unknown. The data are from a study of blood T cells in healthy people across ages. Study outcomes and limitations: The long-lived group displayed more naive CD4+ cells, plus higher diversity, than the aged donors did. The recorded TCR beta diversity per million T cells decreased in a roughly linear manner with age.

CDR3 length equals 11 residues. J lost 10 bases, V lost 11 bases, and 6 bases had no gene match. Germline V gene sequence: CDR1 MNHEY, CDR2 SVGEGT. For the second PCR, which ran for about 7 to 11 cycles, a sample-barcoded 5' primer and a J-beta primer mix were used. Each CDR3 protein is one row after TCRdb ran MiXCR on the 5' RACE reads. The table shows 1.5 million to 2 million distinct CDR3 sequences, with about 30% occurring only once. PBMCs, at least 7 million per sample, were isolated. V is TRBV6-2 or TRBV6-3 and J is TRBJ2-1, with 9 nucleotides matching TRBD1. The sequence was obtained from a woman in her thirties in good health. The specimen sequenced was blood. CDR3 DNA sequence: TGTGCCGCCGGGGACAGGGCGGAGCAGTTCTTC. This sequence encodes CAAGDRAEQFF.